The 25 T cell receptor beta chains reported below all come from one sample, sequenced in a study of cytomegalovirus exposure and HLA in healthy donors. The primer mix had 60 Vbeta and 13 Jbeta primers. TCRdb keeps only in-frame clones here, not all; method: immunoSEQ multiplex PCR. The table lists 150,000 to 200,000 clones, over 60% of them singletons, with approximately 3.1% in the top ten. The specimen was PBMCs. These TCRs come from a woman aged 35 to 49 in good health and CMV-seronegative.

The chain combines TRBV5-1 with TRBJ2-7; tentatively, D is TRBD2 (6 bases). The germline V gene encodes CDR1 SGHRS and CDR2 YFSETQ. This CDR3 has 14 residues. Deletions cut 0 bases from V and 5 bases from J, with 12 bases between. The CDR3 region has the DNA TGCGCCAGCAGCTTGGCCGGGCGGGGAAACGAGCAGTACTTC. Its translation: CASSLAGRGNEQYF.

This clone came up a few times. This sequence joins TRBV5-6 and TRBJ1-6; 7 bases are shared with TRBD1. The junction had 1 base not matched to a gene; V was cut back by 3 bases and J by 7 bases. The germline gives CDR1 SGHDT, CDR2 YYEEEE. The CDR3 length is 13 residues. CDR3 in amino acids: CASSWDRNSPLHF. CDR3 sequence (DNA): TGTGCCAGCAGCTGGGACAGAAATTCACCCCTCCACTTT.

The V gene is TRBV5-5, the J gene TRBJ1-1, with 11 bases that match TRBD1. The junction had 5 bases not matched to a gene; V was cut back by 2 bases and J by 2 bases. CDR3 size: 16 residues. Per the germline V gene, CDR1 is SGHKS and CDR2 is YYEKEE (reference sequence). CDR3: CASSLGDRGFNTEAFF. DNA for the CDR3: TGTGCCAGCAGCTTAGGGGACAGGGGGTTTAACACTGAAGCTTTCTTT.

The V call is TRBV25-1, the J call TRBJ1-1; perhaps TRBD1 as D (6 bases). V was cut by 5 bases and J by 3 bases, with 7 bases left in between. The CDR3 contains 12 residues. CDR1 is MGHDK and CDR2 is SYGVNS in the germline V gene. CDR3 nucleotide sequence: TGTGCCAGCAGTACAGGGTACACTGAAGCTTTCTTT. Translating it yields CASSTGYTEAFF.

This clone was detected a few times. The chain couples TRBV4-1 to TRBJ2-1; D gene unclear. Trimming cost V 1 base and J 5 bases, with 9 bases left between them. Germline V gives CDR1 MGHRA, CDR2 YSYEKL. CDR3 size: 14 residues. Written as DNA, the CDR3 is TGCGCCAGCAGCCAAGTACCAGGTGACAATGAGCAGTTCTTC. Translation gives CASSQVPGDNEQFF.

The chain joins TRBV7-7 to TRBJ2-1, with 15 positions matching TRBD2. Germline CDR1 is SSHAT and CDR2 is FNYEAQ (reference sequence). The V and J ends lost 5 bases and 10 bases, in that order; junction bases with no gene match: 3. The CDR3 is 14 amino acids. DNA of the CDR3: TGTGCCAGCAGCACCGGGACTAGCGGGGGGGAGCAGTTCTTC. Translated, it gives CASSTGTSGGEQFF.

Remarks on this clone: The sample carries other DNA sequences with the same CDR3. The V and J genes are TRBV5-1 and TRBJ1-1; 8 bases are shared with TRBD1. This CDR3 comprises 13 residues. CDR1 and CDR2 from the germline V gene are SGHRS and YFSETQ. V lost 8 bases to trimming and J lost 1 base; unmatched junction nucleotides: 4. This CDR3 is CASTGQENTEAFF. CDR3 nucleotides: TGCGCCAGTACGGGACAGGAGAACACTGAAGCTTTCTTT.

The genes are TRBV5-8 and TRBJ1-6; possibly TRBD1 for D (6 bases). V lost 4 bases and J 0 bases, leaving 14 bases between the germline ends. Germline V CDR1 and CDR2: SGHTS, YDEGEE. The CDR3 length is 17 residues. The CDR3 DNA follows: TGTGCCAGCAGCCAGGGACAAGGGAGCTCCTATAATTCACCCCTCCACTTT. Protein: CASSQGQGSSYNSPLHF.

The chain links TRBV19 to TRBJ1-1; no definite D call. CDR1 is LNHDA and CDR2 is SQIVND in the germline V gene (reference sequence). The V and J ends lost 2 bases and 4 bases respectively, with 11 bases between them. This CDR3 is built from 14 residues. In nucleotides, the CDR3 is TGTGCCAGTAGTATACAGCTGGAGGGCACTGAAGCTTTCTTT. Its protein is CASSIQLEGTEAFF.

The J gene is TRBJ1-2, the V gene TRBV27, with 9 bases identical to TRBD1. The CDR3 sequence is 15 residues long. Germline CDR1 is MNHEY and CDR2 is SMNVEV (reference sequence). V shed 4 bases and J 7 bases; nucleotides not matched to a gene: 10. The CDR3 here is CASSSWTGVHGGYTF. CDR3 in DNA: TGTGCCAGCAGTTCTTGGACAGGGGTTCACGGTGGCTACACCTTC.

The DNA of the CDR3 is TGTGCCAGCAGCGTAGCTGATAGCGGGGGGCCCCAAGGGGAGCTGTTTTTT. It is translated as CASSVADSGGPQGELFF. The J gene is TRBJ2-2, the V gene TRBV9; 10 bases align to TRBD2. The V gene end was trimmed by 0 bases and the J gene end by 8 bases; junction bases not matched to a gene: 10. The CDR3 runs to 17 residues. Germline CDR1 reads SGDLS; CDR2 reads YYNGEE.

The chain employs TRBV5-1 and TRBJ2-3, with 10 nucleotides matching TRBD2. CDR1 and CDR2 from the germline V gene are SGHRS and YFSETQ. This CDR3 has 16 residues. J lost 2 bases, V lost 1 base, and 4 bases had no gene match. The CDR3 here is CASSLKLAGTTDTQYF. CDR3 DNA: TGCGCCAGCAGCTTGAAACTAGCGGGGACCACAGATACGCAGTATTTT.

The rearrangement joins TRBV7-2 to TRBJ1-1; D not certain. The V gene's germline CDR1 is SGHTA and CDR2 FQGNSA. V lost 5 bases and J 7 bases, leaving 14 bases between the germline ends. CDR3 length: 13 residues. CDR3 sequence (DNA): TGTGCCAGCAGCGTGCGCAGGAGGAGTGAAGCTTTCTTT. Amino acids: CASSVRRRSEAFF.

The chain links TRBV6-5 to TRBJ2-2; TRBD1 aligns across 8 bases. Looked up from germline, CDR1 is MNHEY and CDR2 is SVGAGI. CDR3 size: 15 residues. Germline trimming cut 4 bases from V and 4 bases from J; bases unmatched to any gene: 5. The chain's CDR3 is CASSSHRGATGELFF. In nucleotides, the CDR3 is TGTGCCAGCAGTTCACACAGGGGGGCCACCGGGGAGCTGTTTTTT.

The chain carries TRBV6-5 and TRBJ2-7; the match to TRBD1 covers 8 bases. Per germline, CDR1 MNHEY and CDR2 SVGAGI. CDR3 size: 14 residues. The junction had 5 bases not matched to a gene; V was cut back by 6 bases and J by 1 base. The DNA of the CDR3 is TGTGCCAGCAGCCCGGACAGGGCGTCCTACGAGCAGTACTTC. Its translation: CASSPDRASYEQYF.

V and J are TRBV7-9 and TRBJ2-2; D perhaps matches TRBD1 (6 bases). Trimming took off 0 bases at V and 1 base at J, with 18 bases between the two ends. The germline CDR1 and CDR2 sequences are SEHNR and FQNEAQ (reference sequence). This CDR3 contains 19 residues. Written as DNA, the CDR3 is TGTGCCAGCAGCTTAGCCCCGATACAGGGCCCTCTGAACACCGGGGAGCTGTTTTTT. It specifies CASSLAPIQGPLNTGELFF.

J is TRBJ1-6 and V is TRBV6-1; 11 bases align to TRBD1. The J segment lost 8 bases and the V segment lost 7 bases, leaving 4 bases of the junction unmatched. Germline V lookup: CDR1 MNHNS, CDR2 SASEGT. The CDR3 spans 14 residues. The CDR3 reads CASKPGQGDSPLHF. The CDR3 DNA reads TGTGCCAGCAAGCCGGGACAGGGGGATTCACCCCTCCACTTT.

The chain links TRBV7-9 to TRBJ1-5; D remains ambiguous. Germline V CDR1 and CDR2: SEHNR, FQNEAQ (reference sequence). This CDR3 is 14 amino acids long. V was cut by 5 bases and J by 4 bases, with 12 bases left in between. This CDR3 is CASSPASGNQPQHF. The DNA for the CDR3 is TGTGCCAGCAGCCCAGCCTCGGGTAATCAGCCCCAGCATTTT.

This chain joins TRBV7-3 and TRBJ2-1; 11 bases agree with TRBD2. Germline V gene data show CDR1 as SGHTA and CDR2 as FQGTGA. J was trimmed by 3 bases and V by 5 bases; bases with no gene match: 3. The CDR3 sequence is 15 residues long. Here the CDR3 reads CASSPGTSGYNEQFF. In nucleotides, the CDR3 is TGTGCCAGCAGCCCCGGGACTAGCGGCTACAATGAGCAGTTCTTC.

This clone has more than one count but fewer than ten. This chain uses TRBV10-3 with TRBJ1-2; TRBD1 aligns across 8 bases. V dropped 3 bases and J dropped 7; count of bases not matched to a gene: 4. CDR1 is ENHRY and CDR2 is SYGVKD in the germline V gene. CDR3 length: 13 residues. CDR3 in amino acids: CAISDRGLGGYTF. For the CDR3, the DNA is TGTGCCATCAGTGACAGGGGGCTGGGTGGCTACACCTTC.

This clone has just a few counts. The CDR3 bases are TGTGCCAGCAGACGAAAGAGAGGTCTAAGGACAGGTAACGAGCAGTACTTC. This translates into CASRRKRGLRTGNEQYF. J is TRBJ2-7 and V is TRBV21-1; the table's TRBD1 call for D was not verified on the DNA. TRBV21-1 is labeled a pseudogene. The CDR3 consists of 17 residues.

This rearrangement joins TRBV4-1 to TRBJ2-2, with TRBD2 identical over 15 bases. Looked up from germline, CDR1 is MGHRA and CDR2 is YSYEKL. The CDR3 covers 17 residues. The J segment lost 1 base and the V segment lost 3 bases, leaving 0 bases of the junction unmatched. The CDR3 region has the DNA TGCGCCAGCAGCCAGGGACTAGCGGGGGGGAACACCGGGGAGCTGTTTTTT. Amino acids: CASSQGLAGGNTGELFF.

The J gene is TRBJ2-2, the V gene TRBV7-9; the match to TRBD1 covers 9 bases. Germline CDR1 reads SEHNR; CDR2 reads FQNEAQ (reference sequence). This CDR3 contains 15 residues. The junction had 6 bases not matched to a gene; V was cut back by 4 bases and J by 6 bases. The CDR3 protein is CASSYPGDRAGELFF. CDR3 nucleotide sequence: TGTGCCAGCAGCTACCCCGGGGACAGGGCCGGGGAGCTGTTTTTT.

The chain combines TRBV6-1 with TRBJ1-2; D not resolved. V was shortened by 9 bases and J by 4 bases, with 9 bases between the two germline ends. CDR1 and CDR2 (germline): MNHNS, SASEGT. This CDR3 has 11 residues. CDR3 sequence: CASTRGYGYTF. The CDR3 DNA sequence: TGTGCCAGTACACGGGGCTATGGCTACACCTTC.

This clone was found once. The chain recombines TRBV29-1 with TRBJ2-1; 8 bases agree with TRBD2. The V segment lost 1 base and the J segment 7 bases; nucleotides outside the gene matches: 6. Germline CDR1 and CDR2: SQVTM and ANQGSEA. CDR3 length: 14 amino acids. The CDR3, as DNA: TGCAGCGTTGAAGGGCGGGGGGACCTTAATGAGCAGTTCTTC. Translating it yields CSVEGRGDLNEQFF.